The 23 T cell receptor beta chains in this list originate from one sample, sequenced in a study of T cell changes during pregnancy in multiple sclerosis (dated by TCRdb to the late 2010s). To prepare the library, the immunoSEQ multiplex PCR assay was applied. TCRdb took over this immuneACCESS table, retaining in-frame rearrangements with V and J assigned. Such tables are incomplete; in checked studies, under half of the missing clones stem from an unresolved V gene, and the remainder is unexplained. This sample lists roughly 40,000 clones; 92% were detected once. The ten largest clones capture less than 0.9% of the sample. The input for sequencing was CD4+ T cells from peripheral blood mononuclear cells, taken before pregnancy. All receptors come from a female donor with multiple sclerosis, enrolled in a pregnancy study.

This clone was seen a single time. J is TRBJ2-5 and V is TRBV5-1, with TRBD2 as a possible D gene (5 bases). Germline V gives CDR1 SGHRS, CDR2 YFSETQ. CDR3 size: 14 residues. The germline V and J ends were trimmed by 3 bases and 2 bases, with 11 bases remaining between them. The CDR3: CASSSSGLQETQYF. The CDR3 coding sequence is TGCGCCAGCAGCTCCTCCGGACTGCAAGAGACCCAGTACTTC. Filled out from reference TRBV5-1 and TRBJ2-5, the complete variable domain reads KAGVTQTPRYLIKTRGQQVTLSCSPISGHRSVSWYQQTPGQGLQFLFEYFSETQRNKGNFPGRFSGRQFSNSRSEMNVSTLELGDSALYLCASSSSGLQETQYFGPGTRLLVL.

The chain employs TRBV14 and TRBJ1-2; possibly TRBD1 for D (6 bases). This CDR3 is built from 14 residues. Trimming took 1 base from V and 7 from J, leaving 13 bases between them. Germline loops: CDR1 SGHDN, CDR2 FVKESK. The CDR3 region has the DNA TGTGCCAGCAGCCAAGGTAGACAGGATCTTGGCTACACCTTC. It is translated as CASSQGRQDLGYTF.

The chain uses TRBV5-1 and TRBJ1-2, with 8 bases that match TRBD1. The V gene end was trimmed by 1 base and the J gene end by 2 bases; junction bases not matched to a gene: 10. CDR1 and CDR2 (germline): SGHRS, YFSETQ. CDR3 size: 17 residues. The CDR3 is CASSLFTGGGLNYGYTF. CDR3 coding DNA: TGCGCCAGCAGCTTGTTCACAGGGGGTGGATTAAACTATGGCTACACCTTC.

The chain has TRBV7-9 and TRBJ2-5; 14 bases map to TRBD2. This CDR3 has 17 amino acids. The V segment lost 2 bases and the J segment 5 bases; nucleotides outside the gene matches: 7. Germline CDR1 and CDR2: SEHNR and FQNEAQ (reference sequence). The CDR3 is CASSLRLAGGPLETQYF. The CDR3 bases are TGTGCCAGCAGCTTAAGACTAGCGGGAGGGCCCCTGGAGACCCAGTACTTC.

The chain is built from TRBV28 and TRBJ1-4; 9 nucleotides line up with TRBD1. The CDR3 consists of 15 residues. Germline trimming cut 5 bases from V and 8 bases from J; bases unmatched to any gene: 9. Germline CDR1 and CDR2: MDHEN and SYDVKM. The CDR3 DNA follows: TGTGCCAGCAGTCCCCTGGGACAGGGAGAAGAAAAACTGTTTTTT. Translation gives CASSPLGQGEEKLFF.

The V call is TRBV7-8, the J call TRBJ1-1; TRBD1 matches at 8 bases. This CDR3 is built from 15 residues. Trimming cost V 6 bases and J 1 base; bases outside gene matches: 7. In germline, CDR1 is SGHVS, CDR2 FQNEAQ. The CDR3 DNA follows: TGTGCCAGCAGTTTTCCCGGGACAGGGAACACTGAAGCTTTCTTT. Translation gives CASSFPGTGNTEAFF.

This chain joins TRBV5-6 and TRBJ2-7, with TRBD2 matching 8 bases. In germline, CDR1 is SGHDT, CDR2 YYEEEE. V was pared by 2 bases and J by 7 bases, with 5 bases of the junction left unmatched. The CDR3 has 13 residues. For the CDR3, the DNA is TGTGCCAGCAGCTTAGCGGGAGTCGGGGAGCAGTACTTC. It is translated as CASSLAGVGEQYF. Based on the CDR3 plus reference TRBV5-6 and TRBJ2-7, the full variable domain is DAGVTQSPTHLIKTRGQQVTLRCSPKSGHDTVSWYQQALGQGPQFIFQYYEEEERQRGNFPDRFSGHQFPNYSSELNVNALLLGDSALYLCASSLAGVGEQYFGPGTRLTVT.

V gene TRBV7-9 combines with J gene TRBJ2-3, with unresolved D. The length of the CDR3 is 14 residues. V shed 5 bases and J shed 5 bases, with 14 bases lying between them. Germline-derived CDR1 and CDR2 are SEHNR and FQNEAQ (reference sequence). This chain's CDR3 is CASSQRGSVDTQYF. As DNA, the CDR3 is TGTGCCAGCAGCCAGCGTGGTAGTGTAGATACGCAGTATTTT.

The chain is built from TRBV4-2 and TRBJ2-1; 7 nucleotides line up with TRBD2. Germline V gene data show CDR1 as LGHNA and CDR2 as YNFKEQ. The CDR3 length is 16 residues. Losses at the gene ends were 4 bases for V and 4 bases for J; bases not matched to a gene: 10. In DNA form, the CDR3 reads TGTGCCAGCAGCCCCTTGCGGGGGTCTGGTTACAATGAGCAGTTCTTC. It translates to CASSPLRGSGYNEQFF.

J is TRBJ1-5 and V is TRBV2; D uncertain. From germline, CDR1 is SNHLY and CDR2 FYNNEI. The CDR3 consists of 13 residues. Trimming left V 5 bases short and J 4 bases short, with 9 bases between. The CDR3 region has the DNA TGTGCCAGCAGTTCCGGGGAAAATCAGCCCCAGCATTTT. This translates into CASSSGENQPQHF.

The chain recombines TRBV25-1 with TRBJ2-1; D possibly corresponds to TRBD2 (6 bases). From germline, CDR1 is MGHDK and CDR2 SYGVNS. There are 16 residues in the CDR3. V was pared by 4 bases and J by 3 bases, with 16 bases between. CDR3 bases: TGTGCCAGCAGTGCTAGGGGACTCCTCGTCTACAATGAGCAGTTCTTC. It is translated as CASSARGLLVYNEQFF.

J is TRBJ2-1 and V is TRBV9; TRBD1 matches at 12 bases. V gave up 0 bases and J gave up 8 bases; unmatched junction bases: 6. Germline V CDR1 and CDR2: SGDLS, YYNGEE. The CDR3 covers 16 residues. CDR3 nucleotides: TGTGCCAGCAGCGTAGGTGTGGGACAGGGGGCCGATGAGCAGTTCTTC. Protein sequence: CASSVGVGQGADEQFF. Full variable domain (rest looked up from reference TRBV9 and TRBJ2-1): DSGVTQTPKHLITATGQRVTLRCSPRSGDLSVYWYQQSLDQGLQFLIQYYNGEERAKGNILERFSAQQFPDLHSELNLSSLELGDSALYFCASSVGVGQGADEQFFGPGTRLTVL.

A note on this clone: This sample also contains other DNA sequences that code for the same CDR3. In DNA, the CDR3 is TGTGCCAGCAGCTTAGATGGGACAGGAAATCAGCCCCAGCATTTT. It translates to CASSLDGTGNQPQHF. The gene calls are TRBV11-2 and TRBJ1-5; 8 nucleotides line up with TRBD1. The CDR3 is 15 amino acids. Germline assignment: CDR1 SGHAT and CDR2 FQNNGV. J was trimmed by 4 bases and V by 0 bases; bases with no gene match: 2.

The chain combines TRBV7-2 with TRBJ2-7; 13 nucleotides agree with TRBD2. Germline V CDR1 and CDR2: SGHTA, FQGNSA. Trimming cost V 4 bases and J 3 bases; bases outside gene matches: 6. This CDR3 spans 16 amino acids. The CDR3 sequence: CASSYGLAGASYEQYF. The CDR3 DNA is TGTGCCAGCAGCTACGGACTAGCGGGAGCGAGCTACGAGCAGTACTTC.

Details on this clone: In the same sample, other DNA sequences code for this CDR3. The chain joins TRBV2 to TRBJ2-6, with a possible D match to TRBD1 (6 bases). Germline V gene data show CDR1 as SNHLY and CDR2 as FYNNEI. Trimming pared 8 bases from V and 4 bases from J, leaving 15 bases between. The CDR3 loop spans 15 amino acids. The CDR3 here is CASRKQGTGANVLTF. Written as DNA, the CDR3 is TGTGCCAGCCGTAAGCAGGGGACAGGGGCCAACGTCCTGACTTTC.

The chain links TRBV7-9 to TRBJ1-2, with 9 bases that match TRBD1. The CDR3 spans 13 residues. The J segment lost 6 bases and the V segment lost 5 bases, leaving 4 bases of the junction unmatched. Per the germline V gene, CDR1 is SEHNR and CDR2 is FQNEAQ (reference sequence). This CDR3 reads CASSTDRGHGYTF. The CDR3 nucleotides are TGTGCCAGCAGCACGGACAGGGGCCATGGCTACACCTTC.

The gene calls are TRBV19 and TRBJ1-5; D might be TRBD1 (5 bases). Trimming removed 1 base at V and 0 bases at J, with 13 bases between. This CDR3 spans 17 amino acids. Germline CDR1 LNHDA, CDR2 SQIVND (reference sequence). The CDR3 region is CASSIAREIYSNQPQHF. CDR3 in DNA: TGTGCCAGTAGTATAGCCAGGGAAATTTATAGCAATCAGCCCCAGCATTTT.

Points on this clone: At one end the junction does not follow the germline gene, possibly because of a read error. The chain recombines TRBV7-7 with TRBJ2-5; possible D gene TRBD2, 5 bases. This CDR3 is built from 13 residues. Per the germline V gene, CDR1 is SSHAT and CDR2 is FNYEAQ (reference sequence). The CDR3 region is CASSSRTGETQYF. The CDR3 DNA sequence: TGTGCTAGCAGCTCTCGGACTGGTGAGACCCAGTACTTC.

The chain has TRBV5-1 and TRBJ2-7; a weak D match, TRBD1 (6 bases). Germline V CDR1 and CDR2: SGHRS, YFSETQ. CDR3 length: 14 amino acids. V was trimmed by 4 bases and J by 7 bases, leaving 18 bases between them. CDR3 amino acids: CASSQQGWGLEQYF. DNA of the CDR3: TGCGCCAGCAGCCAACAGGGATGGGGGTTGGAGCAGTACTTC.

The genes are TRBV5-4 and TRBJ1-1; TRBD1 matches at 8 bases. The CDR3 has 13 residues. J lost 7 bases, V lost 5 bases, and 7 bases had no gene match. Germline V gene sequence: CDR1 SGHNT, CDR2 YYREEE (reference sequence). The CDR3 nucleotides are TGTGCCAGCAGGGGCGACGGACAGGGTGAAGCTTTCTTT. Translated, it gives CASRGDGQGEAFF.

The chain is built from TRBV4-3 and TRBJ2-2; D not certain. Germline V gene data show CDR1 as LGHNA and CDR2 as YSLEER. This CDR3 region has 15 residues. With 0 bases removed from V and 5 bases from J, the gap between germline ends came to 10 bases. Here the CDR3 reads CASSQESVVTGELFF. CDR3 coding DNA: TGCGCCAGCAGCCAAGAATCGGTAGTGACCGGGGAGCTGTTTTTT.

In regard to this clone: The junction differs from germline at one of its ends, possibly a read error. This CDR3 is CAGSERPGDEKLFF. CDR3 nucleotide sequence: TGTGCCGGCAGCGAGAGGCCCGGGGATGAAAAACTGTTTTTT. The rearrangement links TRBV9 to TRBJ1-4; D gene uncertain. Germline loops: CDR1 SGDLS, CDR2 YYNGEE. The CDR3 runs 14 residues. Combining the CDR3 with reference TRBV9 and TRBJ1-4 gives the whole variable domain DSGVTQTPKHLITATGQRVTLRCSPRSGDLSVYWYQQSLDQGLQFLIQYYNGEERAKGNILERFSAQQFPDLHSELNLSSLELGDSALYFCAGSERPGDEKLFFGSGTQLSVL.

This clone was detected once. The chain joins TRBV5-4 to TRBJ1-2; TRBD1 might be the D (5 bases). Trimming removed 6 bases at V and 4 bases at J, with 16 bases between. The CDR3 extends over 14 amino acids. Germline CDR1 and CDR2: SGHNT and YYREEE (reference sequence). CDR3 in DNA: TGTGCCAGCAAACGCGGAGGGGAGATCTATGGCTACACCTTC. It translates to CASKRGGEIYGYTF.